These T cell receptor beta chains were read from a single sample in a study of cytomegalovirus exposure and HLA in healthy donors. This table comes from immunoSEQ multiplex PCR, and its TCRdb copy is limited to in-frame clones, with some not included. The sample records around 140,000 clones, roughly 10% being singletons. The sample consisted of PBMCs. These receptors originate from a man aged 50 to 60 in good health and CMV-seronegative. Each CDR3 is given with its conserved first and last residue. A D gene is named only where the DNA matches it firmly. Clone size is not always given. Where it is, it says once, few, many or a class for expanded clones.

>15|TRBJ2-5|TRBD1|few|TRBV5-8
TGTGCCAGCAGCTCCTCTAGGGGGCCTGGGGAGACCCAGTACTTC
CASSSSRGPGETQYF
>16|TRBJ2-5|-|once|TRBV10-1
TGCGCCAGCAGTGAGTCGACATTCGGGGGCCAAGAGACCCAGTACTTC
CASSESTFGGQETQYF
>14|TRBJ1-1|-|few|TRBV28
TGTGCCAGCAGTTTAGGGCAGAAGAACACTGAAGCTTTCTTT
CASSLGQKNTEAFF
>16|TRBJ2-3|TRBD2|-|TRBV5-1
TGCGCCAGCAGCTTGTCACTACTAGCGGTCGGGGATACGCAGTATTTT
CASSLSLLAVGDTQYF
>16|TRBJ2-7|TRBD2|-|TRBV28
TGTGCCAGCAGAACCCACAGCGCGGGAGACCTCTACGAGCAGTACTTC
CASRTHSAGDLYEQYF
>16|TRBJ1-2|-|few|TRBV6-6
TGTGCCAGCCCAAAGTCGGCGGTGGTAGCTAACTATGGCTACACCTTC
CASPKSAVVANYGYTF
>14|TRBJ1-1|-|-|TRBV30
TGTGCCTGGAGTGTACCAGGCAGGAACACTGAAGCTTTCTTT
CAWSVPGRNTEAFF
>18|TRBJ2-6|-|few|TRBV5-4
TGTGCCAGCAGCTTAGTTCGGGTGGGGGGTGCTGGGGCCAACGTCCTGACTTTC
CASSLVRVGGAGANVLTF
>19|TRBJ2-1|TRBD2|-|TRBV6-8
TGTGCCAGCAGTTACAGGGCGGAAGCGGGGGGGCCGCGGGACAATGAGCAGTTCTTC
CASSYRAEAGGPRDNEQFF
>15|TRBJ1-4|-|-|TRBV7-9
TGTGCCAGCAGCTCCCCCCGGGAAAGGCATGGAAAACTGTTTTTT
CASSSPRERHGKLFF
>15|TRBJ1-4|-|few|TRBV18
TGTGCCAGCTCACCACCGCGGGGGAAGGGTGAAAAACTGTTTTTT
CASSPPRGKGEKLFF
>15|TRBJ2-5|TRBD1|few|TRBV5-1
TGCGCCAGCAGCTCGGGGGACAGGATCCAAGAGACCCAGTACTTC
CASSSGDRIQETQYF
>16|TRBJ2-3|TRBD2|-|TRBV7-3
TGTGCCAGCAGCTTGGACGCGGGAGGGCCATTGGATACGCAGTATTTT
CASSLDAGGPLDTQYF
>15|TRBJ2-2|TRBD2|few|TRBV2
TGTGCCAGCTCACTAGCGGGGGGAAACACCGGGGAGCTGTTTTTT
CASSLAGGNTGELFF
>13|TRBJ2-3|-|many|TRBV6-5
TGTGCCAGCAGTTACCAGGGGAGAGATACGCAGTATTTT
CASSYQGRDTQYF
>16|TRBJ2-3|TRBD1|medium-sized|TRBV11-2
TGTGCCAGCAGCTTATTTGGACAGGGGCGGACAGATACGCAGTATTTT
CASSLFGQGRTDTQYF
>16|TRBJ2-1|TRBD1|few|TRBV27
TGTGCCAGCAGTACCCGAGATCCAGGGGGCGGCGATGAGCAGTTCTTC
CASSTRDPGGGDEQFF
>16|TRBJ1-4|TRBD1|few|TRBV7-9
TGTGCCAGCAGCTACTCCCCGACAGGGGGCCAGGAAAAACTGTTTTTT
CASSYSPTGGQEKLFF
>16|TRBJ1-1|TRBD1|-|TRBV27
TGTGCCAGCAGCTCCCTCCGGGACAGCAGAAACACTGAAGCTTTCTTT
CASSSLRDSRNTEAFF